The 23 T cell receptor beta chains listed next were all sequenced from one sample in a study of blood T cell repertoires in COVID-19. Libraries were prepared by immunoSEQ multiplex PCR; TCRdb keeps only in-frame clonotypes and omits some of them. This table holds approximately 200,000 clones, roughly four fifths found once. The specimen sequenced was peripheral blood. The receptor source for this set is a woman in her thirties who had recovered from COVID-19.

This rearrangement joins TRBV7-3 to TRBJ1-1, with a possible D match to TRBD1 (6 bases). Trimming removed 5 bases at V and 0 bases at J, with 13 bases between. The CDR3 loop spans 15 amino acids. CDR1 is SGHTA and CDR2 is FQGTGA in the germline V gene. DNA of the CDR3: TGTGCCAGCAGCCCCGAACAGGGATTGAACACTGAAGCTTTCTTT. Protein product: CASSPEQGLNTEAFF.

The CDR3, as DNA: TGTGCCAGCTCACCAAAAACGAGCTCCTATAATTCACCCCTCCACTTT. Its translation is CASSPKTSSYNSPLHF. V is TRBV18 and J is TRBJ1-6; D not resolved. This CDR3 has 16 residues. Germline V gene lookup returns CDR1 KGHSH and CDR2 LQKENI. V lost 2 bases and J lost 0, with 8 bases in between.

The rearrangement uses TRBV24-1 and TRBJ2-5, with 11 bases fitting TRBD2. V dropped 4 bases and J dropped 4; count of bases not matched to a gene: 4. Germline lookup yields CDR1 KGHDR and CDR2 SFDVKD. The CDR3 contains 15 residues. The CDR3 DNA follows: TGTGCCACCAGTGACCCTGGACTAGCGGGAGAGACCCAGTACTTC. It is translated as CATSDPGLAGETQYF.

In nucleotides, the CDR3 is TGTGCCAGCAGTCCTACAGGGGCCGGGACAGATACGCAGTATTTT. Translation gives CASSPTGAGTDTQYF. The chain joins TRBV28 to TRBJ2-3, with 7 nucleotides matching TRBD1. V lost 5 bases, J lost 3 bases, and 8 bases stayed unmatched. This CDR3 has 15 amino acids. Germline V lookup: CDR1 MDHEN, CDR2 SYDVKM.

The rearrangement uses TRBV15 and TRBJ2-1; the match to TRBD2 covers 10 bases. The CDR3 runs 14 residues. With V trimmed by 3 bases and J by 10 bases, 6 bases remained unmatched. The germline V gene encodes CDR1 LNHNV and CDR2 YYDKDF (reference sequence). The CDR3 coding sequence is TGTGCCACCAGCAGGGAGATAGCGGGAGGCGAGCAGTTCTTC. This encodes CATSREIAGGEQFF.

The V gene is TRBV6-5, the J gene TRBJ2-7; 7 bases match TRBD1. Germline values: CDR1 MNHEY, CDR2 SVGAGI. The V segment lost 2 bases and the J segment 4 bases; nucleotides outside the gene matches: 8. CDR3 size: 15 residues. DNA of the CDR3: TGTGCCAGCAGTTACACGGGACAGAAATTGTACGAGCAGTACTTC. Translated, it gives CASSYTGQKLYEQYF.

This clone was observed a handful of times. The chain joins TRBV5-6 to TRBJ1-2, with D uncertain. V was shortened by 6 bases and J by 4 bases, with 22 bases between the two germline ends. CDR1 SGHDT and CDR2 YYEEEE come from the germline V gene. CDR3 size: 16 residues. Here the CDR3 reads CASTENLGRASYGYTF. Written as DNA, the CDR3 is TGTGCCAGCACCGAAAATTTGGGGAGGGCCTCCTATGGCTACACCTTC. Together with reference TRBV5-6 and TRBJ1-2, the CDR3 gives the full variable domain: DAGVTQSPTHLIKTRGQQVTLRCSPKSGHDTVSWYQQALGQGPQFIFQYYEEEERQRGNFPDRFSGHQFPNYSSELNVNALLLGDSALYLCASTENLGRASYGYTFGSGTRLTVV.

This sequence joins TRBV18 and TRBJ2-7, with 8 bases that match TRBD2. From germline, CDR1 is KGHSH and CDR2 LQKENI. Trimming took 0 bases from V and 2 from J; bases not matched to a gene: 3. The CDR3 is made up of 15 amino acids. The CDR3 sequence: CASSPPSGSTYEQYF. The CDR3 DNA is TGTGCCAGCTCACCACCAAGCGGGAGTACCTACGAGCAGTACTTC.

The V call is TRBV9, the J call TRBJ2-1, with 9 positions matching TRBD2. CDR1 and CDR2 (germline): SGDLS, YYNGEE. V shed 0 bases and J 8 bases; nucleotides not matched to a gene: 9. The CDR3 length is 16 residues. The CDR3 sequence: CASSVVAGAIPHEQFF. Written as DNA, the CDR3 is TGTGCCAGCAGCGTAGTAGCGGGAGCCATCCCCCATGAGCAGTTCTTC.

The chain links TRBV27 to TRBJ2-1, with 8 bases lining up with TRBD2. Germline V gene lookup returns CDR1 MNHEY and CDR2 SMNVEV (reference sequence). The CDR3 is 16 amino acids. Trimming took 0 bases from V and 8 from J; bases not matched to a gene: 9. The CDR3 nucleotides are TGTGCCAGCAGTTTATCGACAGCGGGAGTAATGTATGAGCAGTTCTTC. Encoded protein: CASSLSTAGVMYEQFF.

The chain has TRBV4-1 and TRBJ2-7; 7 nucleotides line up with TRBD2. There are 13 residues in the CDR3. Germline CDR1 MGHRA, CDR2 YSYEKL. V gave up 0 bases and J gave up 6 bases; unmatched junction bases: 2. The DNA of the CDR3 is TGCGCCAGCAGCCAAGAGGCTAGCGGCGAGCAGTACTTC. The encoded protein is CASSQEASGEQYF.

The rearrangement joins TRBV20-1 to TRBJ2-3; 10 positions match TRBD1. Trimming removed 4 bases from V and 6 bases from J; junction bases left unmatched: 4. Germline CDR1 DFQATT, CDR2 SNEGSKA (reference sequence). The CDR3 length is 13 residues. The CDR3 sequence is CSAIDRGLDTQYF. The CDR3 DNA sequence: TGCAGTGCTATTGACAGGGGGCTGGATACGCAGTATTTT.

The chain combines TRBV15 with TRBJ1-6, with D perhaps TRBD1 (6 bases). The V and J ends lost 0 bases and 9 bases respectively, with 9 bases between them. Germline CDR1 reads LNHNV; CDR2 reads YYDKDF (reference sequence). This CDR3 region has 14 residues. The CDR3 DNA sequence: TGTGCCACCAGCAGAGAGGGGGCTCCTTCACCCCTCCACTTT. Protein: CATSREGAPSPLHF. The full variable domain, completed using reference TRBV15 and TRBJ1-6, is DAMVIQNPRYQVTQFGKPVTLSCSQTLNHNVMYWYQQKSSQAPKLLFHYYDKDFNNEADTPDNFQSRRPNTSFCFLDIRSPGLGDTAMYLCATSREGAPSPLHFGNGTRLTVT.

The genes are TRBV6-1 and TRBJ2-7; 9 positions match TRBD2. The germline gives CDR1 MNHNS, CDR2 SASEGT. Trimming removed 2 bases from V and 5 bases from J; junction bases left unmatched: 10. The CDR3 is 16 residues long. The chain's CDR3 is CASSEQGGLAGHEQYF. Here the CDR3 DNA reads TGTGCCAGCAGTGAACAGGGCGGGCTAGCGGGGCACGAGCAGTACTTC.

This clone appeared a single time. The chain links TRBV2 to TRBJ2-7, with 7 positions matching TRBD2. After removal of 6 bases from V and 7 bases from J, the junction contained 6 bases not matched to a gene. The CDR3 spans 12 residues. Germline CDR1 reads SNHLY; CDR2 reads FYNNEI. The CDR3 coding sequence is TGTGCCAGCAGCATACTGGGGGGGGAGCAGTACTTC. It translates to CASSILGGEQYF.

The rearrangement joins TRBV6-5 to TRBJ1-1, with a weak D call TRBD1 (5 bases). Trimming left V 0 bases short and J 4 bases short, with 9 bases between. This CDR3 is built from 14 residues. Germline lookup yields CDR1 MNHEY and CDR2 SVGAGI. The CDR3 loop reads CASSYSGGGTEAFF. The CDR3 DNA sequence: TGTGCCAGCAGTTACTCGGGCGGGGGCACTGAAGCTTTCTTT.

V is TRBV11-3 and J is TRBJ2-2; weak D call: TRBD1 (7 bases). The CDR3 is 16 amino acids. Germline V gene sequence: CDR1 SGHNT, CDR2 YENEEA. V was pared by 11 bases and J by 1 base, with 20 bases between. The chain's CDR3 is CASSPGGDRNTGELFF. DNA for the CDR3: TGTGCCTCCTCACCCGGCGGGGACAGGAACACCGGGGAGCTGTTTTTT.

The chain couples TRBV20-1 to TRBJ2-5; 9 nucleotides line up with TRBD2. The CDR3 extends over 14 amino acids. CDR1 and CDR2 (germline): DFQATT, SNEGSKA (reference sequence). J lost 2 bases, V lost 3 bases, and 4 bases had no gene match. The CDR3 loop reads CSASSGSGQETQYF. CDR3 sequence (DNA): TGCAGTGCTAGTAGCGGGAGTGGTCAAGAGACCCAGTACTTC.

V is TRBV9 and J is TRBJ1-1, with 8 bases identical to TRBD1. V lost 4 bases, J lost 1 base, and 9 bases stayed unmatched. Germline assignment: CDR1 SGDLS and CDR2 YYNGEE. This CDR3 comprises 16 residues. As DNA, the CDR3 is TGTGCCAGCAGCCGGACAGGGTCCATCAGGAACACTGAAGCTTTCTTT. The encoded protein is CASSRTGSIRNTEAFF.

The V and J genes are TRBV6-1 and TRBJ1-6; D is ambiguous. V shed 2 bases and J shed 3 bases, with 8 bases lying between them. Per the germline V gene, CDR1 is MNHNS and CDR2 is SASEGT. The CDR3 sequence is 15 residues long. The CDR3 region is CASSEYRLYNSPLHF. The CDR3 DNA is TGTGCCAGCAGTGAATATCGACTCTATAATTCACCCCTCCACTTT.

This rearrangement joins TRBV9 to TRBJ2-7; 7 bases align to TRBD1. V lost 3 bases, J lost 2 bases, and 5 bases stayed unmatched. This CDR3 is built from 14 residues. In germline, CDR1 is SGDLS, CDR2 YYNGEE. CDR3 amino acids: CASSARQGPYEQYF. The DNA for the CDR3 is TGTGCCAGCAGCGCACGACAGGGCCCCTACGAGCAGTACTTC.

This clone was detected a few times. The chain recombines TRBV5-1 with TRBJ1-1, with a tentative D call TRBD1 (5 bases). CDR3 length: 13 amino acids. The germline CDR1 and CDR2 sequences are SGHRS and YFSETQ. The ends were cut back, 4 bases at V and 3 bases at J, with 10 bases in the middle. CDR3 DNA sequence: TGCGCCAGCAGCGAACAGGTGGACACTGAAGCTTTCTTT. Residues: CASSEQVDTEAFF.

The V and J genes are TRBV4-1 and TRBJ1-4; 7 nucleotides align to TRBD1. The CDR3 spans 20 residues. The junction had 23 bases not matched to a gene; V was cut back by 6 bases and J by 4 bases. From germline, CDR1 is MGHRA and CDR2 YSYEKL. The CDR3 nucleotides are TGCGCCAGCAGTCAACCCTCGACCTCCGGGACAGTATGGGATAATGAAAAACTGTTTTTT. Translation gives CASSQPSTSGTVWDNEKLFF.